The source of this T cell receptor beta chain is a study of shared T cell receptors in the human thymus. The V gene lost 4 bases and the J gene lost 10 bases, with 19 bases spanning the gap. The CDR3 extends over 14 amino acids. Germline CDR1 reads SEHNR; CDR2 reads FQNEAQ (reference sequence). Some clones are missing from TCRdb's copy, which holds only in-frame ones; the method was immunoSEQ multiplex PCR. The sample holds about 380,000 clones, 85% to 95% seen once. Sequences were obtained from thymocytes. The chain couples TRBV7-9 to TRBJ1-1; TRBD1 is a possible D gene (5 bases). This receptor was identified in a human donor. CDR3 loop: CASSSPSRAGRAFF. DNA of the CDR3: TGTGCCAGCAGCTCTCCAAGTCGGGCAGGGAGAGCTTTCTTT.